This TCR beta chain was captured by sequencing in a study of T-cell reconstitution after alpha-beta-depleted transplantation in children. This CDR3 spans 19 amino acids. Germline V gene data show CDR1 as DFQATT and CDR2 as SNEGSKA (reference sequence). Findings and caveats of the study: A year post-transplant, T-cell counts and diversity derived mostly from newly produced T cells. Recipient T cells and thymic progenitors that survived were the source of the high TCRbeta diversity seen at day 60 in some patients. Several hundred expanded graft clones reportedly gave rise to the alpha-beta T cells present about two months after transplant.

This clonotype has a handful of counts. Its antigen is as yet unknown. A much bigger clone sits one base away, suggesting this may be a read error. Unique molecular identifiers were incorporated when the TCRbeta library was constructed. From the PCR reads, TCRdb called clonotypes with MiXCR, one entry per CDR3 protein. The table includes around 300,000 distinct CDR3 sequences, less than 9.5% detected once. The receptor's source is a female patient aged 2 to 10 who had a stem cell transplant for Fanconi anemia, so the T cells may come from the graft donor. The chain couples TRBV20-1 to TRBJ2-2; 16 nucleotides align to TRBD2. The input for sequencing was peripheral blood, taken 360 days after TCRalphabeta/CD19-depleted stem cell transplant. CDR3 sequence: CCARDHGTSGGANTGELFF. The CDR3 bases are TGCTGTGCTAGAGATCACGGGACTAGCGGGGGGGCGAACACCGGGGAGCTGTTTTTT.